This TCR beta chain was identified during a study of blood T cells in healthy people across ages. To note about this clonotype: Its specificity is not known.

General study results and limits: Estimated diversity across one million T cells was deemed an underestimate.

With a J-beta primer mix and a sample-barcoded 5' primer, a second PCR ran about 7 to 12 cycles. TCRdb re-called the 5' RACE reads through MiXCR, storing one row per CDR3 protein. Of hundreds of thousands of distinct CDR3 sequences listed, around 46% were seen once; the top ten hold about an eighth. Trimming stripped 6 bases from V and 5 bases from J, with 13 bases between. Germline V lookup: CDR1 DFQATT, CDR2 SNEGSKA (reference sequence). This CDR3 spans 12 amino acids. Sequencing was done on a sample of blood. V usage is TRBV20-1 and J usage is TRBJ1-1; TRBD1 might be the D (6 bases). This TCR derives from a man aged 25 to 40 in good health. The DNA of the CDR3 is TGCAGTGCCACAACAGGGAGAACTGAAGCTTTCTTT. This encodes CSATTGRTEAFF.